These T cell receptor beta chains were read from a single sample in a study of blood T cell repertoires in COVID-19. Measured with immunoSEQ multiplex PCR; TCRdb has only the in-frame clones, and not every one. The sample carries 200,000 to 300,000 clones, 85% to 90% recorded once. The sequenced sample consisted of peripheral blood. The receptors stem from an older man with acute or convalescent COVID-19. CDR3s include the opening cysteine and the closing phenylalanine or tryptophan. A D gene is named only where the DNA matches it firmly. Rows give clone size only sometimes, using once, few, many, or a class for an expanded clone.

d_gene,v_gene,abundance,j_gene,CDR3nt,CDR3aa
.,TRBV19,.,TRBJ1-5,TGTGCCAGTTGCCCGGGAGGGGGATATCAGCCCCAGCATTTT,CASCPGGGYQPQHF
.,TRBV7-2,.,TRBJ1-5,TGTGCCAGCAGCTTACAGGGCAATCAGCCCCAGCATTTT,CASSLQGNQPQHF
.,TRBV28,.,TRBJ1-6,TGTGCCAGCAGTTCCAGGAATTCACCCCTCCACTTT,CASSSRNSPLHF
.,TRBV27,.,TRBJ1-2,TGTGCCAGCACCCTGGGCAGGGGCTATGGCTACACCTTC,CASTLGRGYGYTF
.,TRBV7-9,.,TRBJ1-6,TGTGCCAGCAGACGGGGGGACGGGGGTTTTCGGTCACCCCTCCACTTT,CASRRGDGGFRSPLHF
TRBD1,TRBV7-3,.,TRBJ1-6,TGTGCCAGCAGCTTAACGGGACAGGGCTTTTCACCCCTCCACTTT,CASSLTGQGFSPLHF
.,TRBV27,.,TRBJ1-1,TGTGCCAGCAGTGCCCCAGGCGGGGTAACTGAAGCTTTCTTT,CASSAPGGVTEAFF
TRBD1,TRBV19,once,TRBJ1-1,TGTGCCAGTACCCTGGACAGGGTGAACACTGAAGCTTTCTTT,CASTLDRVNTEAFF
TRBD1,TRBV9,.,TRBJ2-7,TGTGCCAGCAGCCCGACAGGGTCCTACGAGCAGTACTTC,CASSPTGSYEQYF
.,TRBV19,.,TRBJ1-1,TGTGCCAGTAGTATGTGGGCCAAGAACACTGAAGCTTTCTTT,CASSMWAKNTEAFF
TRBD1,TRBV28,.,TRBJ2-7,TGTGCCAGCAGTTTAGCCGGGACAGGGTGGTACGAGCAGTACTTC,CASSLAGTGWYEQYF
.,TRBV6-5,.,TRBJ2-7,TGTGCCAGCAGTCTGCTAGCTATTAGCTCCTACGAGCAGTACTTC,CASSLLAISSYEQYF
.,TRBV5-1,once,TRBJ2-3,TGCGCCAGCAGCTTGGGAGGGGGACCTACCACAGATACGCAGTATTTT,CASSLGGGPTTDTQYF
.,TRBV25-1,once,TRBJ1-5,TGTGCCAGCAGTGAATGGACACTTAAACATCAGCCCCAGCATTTT,CASSEWTLKHQPQHF
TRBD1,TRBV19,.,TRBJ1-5,TGTGCCAGTAGTGCGCCCGGACAGGGGTATCAGCCCCAGCATTTT,CASSAPGQGYQPQHF
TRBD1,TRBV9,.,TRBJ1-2,TGTGCCAGCAGCGCTCCTCAGACAGGGGCCGGCTACACCTTC,CASSAPQTGAGYTF
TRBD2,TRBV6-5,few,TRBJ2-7,TGTGCCAGCAGTTACTCCCTAGCGGGGACCTACGAGCAGTACTTC,CASSYSLAGTYEQYF
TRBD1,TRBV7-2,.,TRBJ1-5,TGTGCCAGCAGCCAAGGAAGGGGGCTAGGGCAGCCCCAGCATTTT,CASSQGRGLGQPQHF
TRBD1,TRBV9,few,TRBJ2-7,TGTGCCAGCAGCCCCCGGGACAGAATCTACGAGCAGTACTTC,CASSPRDRIYEQYF
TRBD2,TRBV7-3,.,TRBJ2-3,TGTGCCAGCAGCCCAAACCTAGCGGGGGGTAGCACAGATACGCAGTATTTT,CASSPNLAGGSTDTQYF
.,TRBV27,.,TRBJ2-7,TGTGCCAGCAGTCCCATCGGGGGACCCACCTACGAGCAGTACTTC,CASSPIGGPTYEQYF
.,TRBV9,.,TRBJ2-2,TGTGCCAGCAGCCCCACAGGGAGTGTTCCCGGGGAGCTGTTTTTT,CASSPTGSVPGELFF
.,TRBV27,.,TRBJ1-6,TGTGCCAGCAGACTAGGCGGGGGCTATAATTCACCCCTCCACTTT,CASRLGGGYNSPLHF
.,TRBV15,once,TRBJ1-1,TGTGCCACCAGCACCACAGGGCACACTGAAGCTTTCTTT,CATSTTGHTEAFF
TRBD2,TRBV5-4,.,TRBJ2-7,TGTGCCAGCAGCTTGGGACTAGCGGACTCCTACGAGCAGTACTTC,CASSLGLADSYEQYF
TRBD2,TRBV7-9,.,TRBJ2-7,TGTGCCAGCAGCCCCCCTGGGGGGGGAGCCGACGAGCAGTACTTC,CASSPPGGGADEQYF
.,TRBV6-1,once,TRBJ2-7,TGTGCCAGCAGTGAACGGGATTACTACGAGCAGTACTTC,CASSERDYYEQYF
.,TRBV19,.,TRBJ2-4,TGTGCCAGTAGTGCCTTCCGGGACCGGGGGACTCTAGCCAAAAACATTCAGTACTTC,CASSAFRDRGTLAKNIQYF
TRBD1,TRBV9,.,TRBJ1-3,TGTGCCAGCAGCACTCGAGAGGGGGCCTCTGGAAACACCATATATTTT,CASSTREGASGNTIYF
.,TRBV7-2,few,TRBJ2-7,TGTGCCAGCAGCTTAGAGGCGGGTTTCTCCTACGAGCAGTACTTC,CASSLEAGFSYEQYF
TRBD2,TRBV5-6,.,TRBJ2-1,TGTGCCAGCAGCTTGACTCAGCTAGCGGACTACAATGAGCAGTTCTTC,CASSLTQLADYNEQFF